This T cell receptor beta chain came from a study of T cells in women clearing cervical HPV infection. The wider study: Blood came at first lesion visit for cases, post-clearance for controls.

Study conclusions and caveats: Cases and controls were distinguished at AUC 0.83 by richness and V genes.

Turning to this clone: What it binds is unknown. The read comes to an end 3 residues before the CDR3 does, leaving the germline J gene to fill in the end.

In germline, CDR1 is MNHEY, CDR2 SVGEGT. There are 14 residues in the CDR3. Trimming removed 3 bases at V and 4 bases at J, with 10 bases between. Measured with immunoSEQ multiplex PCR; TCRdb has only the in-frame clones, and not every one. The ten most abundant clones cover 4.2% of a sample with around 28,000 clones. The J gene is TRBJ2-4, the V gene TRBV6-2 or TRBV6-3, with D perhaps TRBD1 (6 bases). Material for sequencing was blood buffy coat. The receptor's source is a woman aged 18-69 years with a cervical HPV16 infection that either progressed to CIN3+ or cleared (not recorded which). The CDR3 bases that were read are TGTGCCAGCAGTTATGGGGGCCGGAAAAACATT. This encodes CASSYGGRKNI. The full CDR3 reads CASSYGGRKNIQYF.